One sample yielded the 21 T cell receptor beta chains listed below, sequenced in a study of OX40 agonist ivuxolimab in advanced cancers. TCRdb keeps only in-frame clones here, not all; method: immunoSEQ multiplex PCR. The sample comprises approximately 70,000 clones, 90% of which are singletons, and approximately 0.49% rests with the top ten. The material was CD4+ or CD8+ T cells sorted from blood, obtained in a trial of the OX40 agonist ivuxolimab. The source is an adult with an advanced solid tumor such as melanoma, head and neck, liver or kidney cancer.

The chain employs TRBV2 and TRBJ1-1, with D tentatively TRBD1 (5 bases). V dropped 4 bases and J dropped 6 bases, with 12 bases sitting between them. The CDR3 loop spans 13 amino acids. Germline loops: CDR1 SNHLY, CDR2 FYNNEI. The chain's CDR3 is CASSVRGIAEAFF. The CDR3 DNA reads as TGTGCCAGCAGTGTACGGGGGATCGCTGAAGCTTTCTTT.

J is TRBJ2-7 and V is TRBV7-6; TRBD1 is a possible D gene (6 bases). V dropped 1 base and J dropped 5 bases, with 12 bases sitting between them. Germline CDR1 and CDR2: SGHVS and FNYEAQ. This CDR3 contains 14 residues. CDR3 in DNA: TGTGCCAGCAGCTTAGTTCTCCAGGGGCACGAGCAGTACTTC. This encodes CASSLVLQGHEQYF.

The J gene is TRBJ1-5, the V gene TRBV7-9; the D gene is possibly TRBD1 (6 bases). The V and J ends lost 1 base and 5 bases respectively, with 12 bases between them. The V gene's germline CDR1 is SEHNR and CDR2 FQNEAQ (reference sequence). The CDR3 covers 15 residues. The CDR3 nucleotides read TGTGCCAGCAGCTTAGGGGCAGGGGCACATCAGCCCCAGCATTTT. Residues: CASSLGAGAHQPQHF. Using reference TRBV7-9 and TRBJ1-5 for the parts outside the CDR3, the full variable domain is DTGVSQNPRHKITKRGQNVTFRCDPISEHNRLYWYRQTLGQGPEFLTYFQNEAQLEKSRLLSDRFSAERPKGSFSTLEIQRTEQGDSAMYLCASSLGAGAHQPQHFGDGTRLSIL.

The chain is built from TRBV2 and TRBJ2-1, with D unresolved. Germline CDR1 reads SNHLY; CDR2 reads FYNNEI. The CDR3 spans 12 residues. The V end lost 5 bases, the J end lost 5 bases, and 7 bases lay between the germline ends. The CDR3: CASSRLNNEQFF. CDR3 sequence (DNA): TGTGCCAGCAGTAGACTGAACAATGAGCAGTTCTTC.

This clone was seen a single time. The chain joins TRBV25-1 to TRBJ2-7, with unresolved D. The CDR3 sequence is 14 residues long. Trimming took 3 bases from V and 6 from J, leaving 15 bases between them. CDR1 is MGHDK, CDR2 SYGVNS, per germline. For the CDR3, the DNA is TGTGCCAGCAGTGATTTAACTGGAACCCTCGAGCAGTACTTC. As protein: CASSDLTGTLEQYF.

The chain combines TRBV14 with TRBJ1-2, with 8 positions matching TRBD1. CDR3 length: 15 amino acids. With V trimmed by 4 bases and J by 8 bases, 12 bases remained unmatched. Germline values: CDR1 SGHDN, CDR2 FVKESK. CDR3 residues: CASSLLDRADLGYTF. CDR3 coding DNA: TGTGCCAGCAGCCTCCTGGACAGGGCGGACCTAGGCTACACCTTC. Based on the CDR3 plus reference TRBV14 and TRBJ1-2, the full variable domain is EAGVTQFPSHSVIEKGQTVTLRCDPISGHDNLYWYRRVMGKEIKFLLHFVKESKQDESGMPNNRFLAERTGGTYSTLKVQPAELEDSGVYFCASSLLDRADLGYTFGSGTRLTVV.

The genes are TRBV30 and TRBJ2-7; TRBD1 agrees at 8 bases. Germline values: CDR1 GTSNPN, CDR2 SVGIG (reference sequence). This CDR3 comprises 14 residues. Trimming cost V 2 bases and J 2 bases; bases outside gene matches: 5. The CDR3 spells CAWSLDRGTYEQYF. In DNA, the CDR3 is TGTGCCTGGAGTCTAGACAGGGGTACCTACGAGCAGTACTTC.

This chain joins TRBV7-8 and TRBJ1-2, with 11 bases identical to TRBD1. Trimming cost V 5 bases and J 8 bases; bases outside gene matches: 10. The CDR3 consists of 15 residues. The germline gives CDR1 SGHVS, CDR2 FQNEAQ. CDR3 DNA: TGTGCCAGCAGCCCACAAGGACAGGGGGCGAGAGGCTACACCTTC. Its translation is CASSPQGQGARGYTF. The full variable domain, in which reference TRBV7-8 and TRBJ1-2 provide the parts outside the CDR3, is GAGVSQSPRYKVAKRGQDVALRCDPISGHVSLFWYQQALGQGPEFLTYFQNEAQLDKSGLPSDRFFAERPEGSVSTLKIQRTQQEDSAVYLCASSPQGQGARGYTFGSGTRLTVV.

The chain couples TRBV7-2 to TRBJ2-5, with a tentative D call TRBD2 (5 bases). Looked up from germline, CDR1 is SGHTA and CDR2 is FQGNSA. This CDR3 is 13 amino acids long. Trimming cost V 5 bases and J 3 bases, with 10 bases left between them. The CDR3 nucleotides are TGTGCCAGCAGCCGGGGAGTTGAAGAGACCCAGTACTTC. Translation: CASSRGVEETQYF.

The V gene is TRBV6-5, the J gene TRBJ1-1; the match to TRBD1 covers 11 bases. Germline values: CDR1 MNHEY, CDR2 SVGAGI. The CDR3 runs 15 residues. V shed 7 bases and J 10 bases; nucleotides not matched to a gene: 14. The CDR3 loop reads CASTDSGQGASRAFF. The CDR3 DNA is TGTGCCAGCACTGACTCCGGACAGGGGGCTTCGCGAGCTTTCTTT.

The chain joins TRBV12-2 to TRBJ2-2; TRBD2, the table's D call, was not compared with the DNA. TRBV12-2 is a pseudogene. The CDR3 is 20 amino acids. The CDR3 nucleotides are TGTGCAAGTCGCTTAGTTTTGGCGGGAGGGCCTCAAGCGAACACCGGGGAGCTGTTTTTT. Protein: CASRLVLAGGPQANTGELFF.

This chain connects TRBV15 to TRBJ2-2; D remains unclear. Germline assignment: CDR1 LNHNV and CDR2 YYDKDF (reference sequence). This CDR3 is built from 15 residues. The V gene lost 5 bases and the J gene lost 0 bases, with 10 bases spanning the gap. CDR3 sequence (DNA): TGTGCCACCAGCGAACGATACGCGAACACCGGGGAGCTGTTTTTT. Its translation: CATSERYANTGELFF.

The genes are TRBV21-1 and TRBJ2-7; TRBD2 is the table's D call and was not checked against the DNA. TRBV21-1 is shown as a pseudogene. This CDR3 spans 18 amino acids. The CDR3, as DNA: TGTGCCAGCAGCAATGGGACTAGCGGGAGGACGGACGGCAACGAGCAGTACTTC. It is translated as CASSNGTSGRTDGNEQYF.

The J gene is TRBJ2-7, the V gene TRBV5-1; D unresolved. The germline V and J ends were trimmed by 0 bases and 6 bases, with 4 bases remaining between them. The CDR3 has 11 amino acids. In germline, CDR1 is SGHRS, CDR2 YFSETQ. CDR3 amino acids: CASSLASEQYF. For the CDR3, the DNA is TGCGCCAGCAGCTTGGCCAGCGAGCAGTACTTC.

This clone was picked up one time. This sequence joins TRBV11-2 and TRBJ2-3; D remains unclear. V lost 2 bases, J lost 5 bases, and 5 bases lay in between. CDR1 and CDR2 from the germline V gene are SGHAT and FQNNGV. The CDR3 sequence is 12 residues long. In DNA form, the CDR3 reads TGTGCCAGCAGCTTACTGGGAGATACGCAGTATTTT. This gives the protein CASSLLGDTQYF.

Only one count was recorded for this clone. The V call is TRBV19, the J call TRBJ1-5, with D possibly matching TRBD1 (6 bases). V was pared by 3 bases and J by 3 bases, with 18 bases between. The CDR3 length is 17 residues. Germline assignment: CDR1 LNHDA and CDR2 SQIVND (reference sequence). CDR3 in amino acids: CASSMPYGDRFNQPQHF. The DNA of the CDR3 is TGTGCCAGTAGTATGCCCTATGGAGACAGGTTCAATCAGCCCCAGCATTTT.

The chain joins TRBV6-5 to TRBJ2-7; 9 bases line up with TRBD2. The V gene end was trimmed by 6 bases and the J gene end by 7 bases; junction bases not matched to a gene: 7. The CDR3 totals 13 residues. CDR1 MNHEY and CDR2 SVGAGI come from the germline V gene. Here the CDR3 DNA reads TGTGCCAGCAGACAAGCGGGAGGTGAAGAGCAGTACTTC. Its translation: CASRQAGGEEQYF.

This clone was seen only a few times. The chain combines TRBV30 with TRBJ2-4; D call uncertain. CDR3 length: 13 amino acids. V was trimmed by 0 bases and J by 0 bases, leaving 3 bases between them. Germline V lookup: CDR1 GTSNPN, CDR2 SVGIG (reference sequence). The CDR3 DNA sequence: TGTGCCTGGAGTGTGACAGCCAAAAACATTCAGTACTTC. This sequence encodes CAWSVTAKNIQYF.

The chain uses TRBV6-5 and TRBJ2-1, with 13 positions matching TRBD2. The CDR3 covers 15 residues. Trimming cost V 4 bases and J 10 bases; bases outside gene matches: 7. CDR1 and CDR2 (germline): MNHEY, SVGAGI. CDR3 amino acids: CASSSWTSGGPEQFF. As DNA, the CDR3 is TGTGCCAGCAGTTCGTGGACTAGCGGGGGTCCCGAGCAGTTCTTC.

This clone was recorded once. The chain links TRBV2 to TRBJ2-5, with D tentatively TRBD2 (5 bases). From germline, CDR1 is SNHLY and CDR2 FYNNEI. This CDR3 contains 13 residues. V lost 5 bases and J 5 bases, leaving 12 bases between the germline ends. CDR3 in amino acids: CASSFGEAETQYF. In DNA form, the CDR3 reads TGTGCCAGCAGTTTCGGGGAAGCGGAGACCCAGTACTTC.

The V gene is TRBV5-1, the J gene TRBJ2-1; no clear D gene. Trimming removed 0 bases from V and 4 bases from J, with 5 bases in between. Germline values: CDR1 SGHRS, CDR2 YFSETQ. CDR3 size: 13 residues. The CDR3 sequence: CASSLGQYNEQFF. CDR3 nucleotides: TGCGCCAGCAGCTTGGGACAATACAATGAGCAGTTCTTC.